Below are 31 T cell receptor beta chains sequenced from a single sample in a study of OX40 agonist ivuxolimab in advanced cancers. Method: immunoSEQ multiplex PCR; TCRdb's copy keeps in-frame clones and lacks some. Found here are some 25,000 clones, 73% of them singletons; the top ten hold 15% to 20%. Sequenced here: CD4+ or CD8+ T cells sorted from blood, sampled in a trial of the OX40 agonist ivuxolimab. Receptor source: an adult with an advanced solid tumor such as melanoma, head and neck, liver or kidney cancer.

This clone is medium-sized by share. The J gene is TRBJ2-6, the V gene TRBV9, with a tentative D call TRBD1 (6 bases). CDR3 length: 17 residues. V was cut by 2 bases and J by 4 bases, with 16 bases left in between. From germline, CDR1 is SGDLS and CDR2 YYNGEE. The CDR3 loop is CASSVTGTPTGANVLTF. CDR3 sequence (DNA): TGTGCCAGCAGCGTTACCGGGACACCGACCGGGGCCAACGTCCTGACTTTC.

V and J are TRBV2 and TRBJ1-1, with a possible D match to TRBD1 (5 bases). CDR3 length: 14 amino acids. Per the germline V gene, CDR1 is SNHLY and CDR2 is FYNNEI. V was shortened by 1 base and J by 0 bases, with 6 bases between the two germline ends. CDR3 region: CASSEEGMNTEAFF. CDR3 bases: TGTGCCAGCAGTGAAGAGGGGATGAACACTGAAGCTTTCTTT.

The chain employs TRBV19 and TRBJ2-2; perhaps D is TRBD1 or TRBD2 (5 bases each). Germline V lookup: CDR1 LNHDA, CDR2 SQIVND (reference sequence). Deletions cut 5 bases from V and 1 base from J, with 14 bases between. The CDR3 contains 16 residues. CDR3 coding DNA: TGTGCCAGTAGTCCCCCCATGAGGGGGAACACCGGGGAGCTGTTTTTT. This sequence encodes CASSPPMRGNTGELFF.

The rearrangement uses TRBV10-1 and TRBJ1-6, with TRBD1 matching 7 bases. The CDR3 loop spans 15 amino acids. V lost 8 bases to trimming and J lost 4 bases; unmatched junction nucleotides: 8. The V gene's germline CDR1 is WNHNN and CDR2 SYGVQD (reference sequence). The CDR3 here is CASPWGQHYNSPLHF. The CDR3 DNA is TGCGCCAGCCCCTGGGGACAGCATTATAATTCACCCCTCCACTTT.

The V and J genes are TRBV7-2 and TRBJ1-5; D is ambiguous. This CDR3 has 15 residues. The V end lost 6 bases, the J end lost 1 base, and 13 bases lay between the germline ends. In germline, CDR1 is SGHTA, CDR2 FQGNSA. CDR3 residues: CASRPTVLSNQPQHF. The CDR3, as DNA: TGTGCCAGCAGACCAACAGTACTCAGCAATCAGCCCCAGCATTTT.

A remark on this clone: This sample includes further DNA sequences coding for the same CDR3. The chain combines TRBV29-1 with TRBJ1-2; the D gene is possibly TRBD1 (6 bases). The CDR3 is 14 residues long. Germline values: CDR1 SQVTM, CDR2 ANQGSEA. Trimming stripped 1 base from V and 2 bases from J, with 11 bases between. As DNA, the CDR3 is TGCAGCGTTGAAGGTGGCAGGGGAAACTATGGCTACACCTTC. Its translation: CSVEGGRGNYGYTF.

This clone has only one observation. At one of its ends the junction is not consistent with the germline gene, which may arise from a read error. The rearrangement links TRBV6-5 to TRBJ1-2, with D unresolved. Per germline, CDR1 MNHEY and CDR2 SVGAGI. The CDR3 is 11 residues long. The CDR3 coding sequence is TGTGCCAGCAGTTACCCTGACGAGGCTAAGTTC. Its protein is CASSYPDEAKF.

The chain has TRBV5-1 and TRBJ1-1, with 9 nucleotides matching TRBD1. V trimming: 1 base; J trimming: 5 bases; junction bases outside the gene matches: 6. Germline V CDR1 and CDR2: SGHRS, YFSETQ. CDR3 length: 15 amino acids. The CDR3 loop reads CASSLRTGGQTEAFF. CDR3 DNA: TGCGCCAGCAGCTTGAGAACAGGGGGCCAAACTGAAGCTTTCTTT. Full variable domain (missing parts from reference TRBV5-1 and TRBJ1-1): KAGVTQTPRYLIKTRGQQVTLSCSPISGHRSVSWYQQTPGQGLQFLFEYFSETQRNKGNFPGRFSGRQFSNSRSEMNVSTLELGDSALYLCASSLRTGGQTEAFFGQGTRLTVV.

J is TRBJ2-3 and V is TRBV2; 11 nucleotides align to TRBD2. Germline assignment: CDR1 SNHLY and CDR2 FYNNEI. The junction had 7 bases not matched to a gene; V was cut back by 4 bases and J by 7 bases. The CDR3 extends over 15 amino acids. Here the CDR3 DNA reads TGTGCCAGCAGTGGGCAACTAGCGGGGGTTCATACGCAGTATTTT. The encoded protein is CASSGQLAGVHTQYF.

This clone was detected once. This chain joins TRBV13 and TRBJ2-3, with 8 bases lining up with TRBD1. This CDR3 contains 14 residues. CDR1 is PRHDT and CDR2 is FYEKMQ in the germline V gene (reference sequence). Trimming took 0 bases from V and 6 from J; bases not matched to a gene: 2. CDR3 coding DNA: TGTGCCAGCAGCTTAGGAGGGGACAGGGATACGCAGTATTTT. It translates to CASSLGGDRDTQYF.

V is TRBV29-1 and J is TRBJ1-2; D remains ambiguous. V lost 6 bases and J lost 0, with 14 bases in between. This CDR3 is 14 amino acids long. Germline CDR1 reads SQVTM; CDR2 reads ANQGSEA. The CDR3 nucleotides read TGCAGCGTCGAGGGCGGCAGAACTAACTATGGCTACACCTTC. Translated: CSVEGGRTNYGYTF.

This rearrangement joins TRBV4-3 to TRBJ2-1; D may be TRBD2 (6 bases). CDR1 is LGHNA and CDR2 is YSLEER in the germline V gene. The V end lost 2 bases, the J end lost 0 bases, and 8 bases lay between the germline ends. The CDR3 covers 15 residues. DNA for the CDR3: TGCGCCAGCAGCCAAACTAGCCTCTCCTACAATGAGCAGTTCTTC. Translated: CASSQTSLSYNEQFF.

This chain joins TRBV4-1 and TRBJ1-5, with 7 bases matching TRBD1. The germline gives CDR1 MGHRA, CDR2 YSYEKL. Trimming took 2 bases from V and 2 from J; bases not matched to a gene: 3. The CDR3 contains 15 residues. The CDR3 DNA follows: TGCGCCAGCAGCCAAACAGGGGCGGGCAATCAGCCCCAGCATTTT. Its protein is CASSQTGAGNQPQHF.

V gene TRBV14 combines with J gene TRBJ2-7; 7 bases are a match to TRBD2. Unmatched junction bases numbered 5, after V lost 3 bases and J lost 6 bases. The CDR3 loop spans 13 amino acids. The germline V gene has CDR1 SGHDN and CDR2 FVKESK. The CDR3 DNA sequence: TGTGCCAGCAGCCAGGGCCTAGCGGCCGAGCAGTACTTC. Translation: CASSQGLAAEQYF.

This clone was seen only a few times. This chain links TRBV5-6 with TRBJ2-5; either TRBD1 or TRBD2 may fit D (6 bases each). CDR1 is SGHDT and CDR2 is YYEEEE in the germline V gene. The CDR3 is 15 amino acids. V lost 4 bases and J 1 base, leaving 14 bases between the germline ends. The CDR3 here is CASSPRGGTQETQYF. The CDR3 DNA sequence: TGTGCCAGCAGCCCCCGAGGGGGGACCCAAGAGACCCAGTACTTC.

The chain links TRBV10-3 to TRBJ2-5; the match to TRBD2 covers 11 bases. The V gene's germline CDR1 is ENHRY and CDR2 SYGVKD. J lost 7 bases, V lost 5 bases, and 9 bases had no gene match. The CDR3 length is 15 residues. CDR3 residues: CAISSPTSGDVTQYF. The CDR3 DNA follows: TGTGCCATCAGTTCTCCGACTAGCGGGGATGTGACCCAGTACTTC.

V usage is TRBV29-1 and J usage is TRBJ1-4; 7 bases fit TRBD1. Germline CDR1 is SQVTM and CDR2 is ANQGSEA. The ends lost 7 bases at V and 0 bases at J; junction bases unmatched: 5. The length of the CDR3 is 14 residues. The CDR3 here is CSARGTATNEKLFF. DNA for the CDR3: TGCAGCGCCAGGGGGACAGCAACTAATGAAAAACTGTTTTTT.

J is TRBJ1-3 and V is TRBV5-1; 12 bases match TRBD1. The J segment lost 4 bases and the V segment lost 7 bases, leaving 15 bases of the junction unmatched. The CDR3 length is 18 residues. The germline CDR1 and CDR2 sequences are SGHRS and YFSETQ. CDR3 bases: TGCGCCAGCGGACCCGGGACAGGGGGCTTAGCTGTAGGAAACACCATATATTTT. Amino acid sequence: CASGPGTGGLAVGNTIYF.

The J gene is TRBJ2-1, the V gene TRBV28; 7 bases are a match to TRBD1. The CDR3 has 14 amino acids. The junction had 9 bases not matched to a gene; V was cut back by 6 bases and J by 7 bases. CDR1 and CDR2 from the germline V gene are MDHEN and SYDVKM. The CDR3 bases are TGTGCCAGCAGCCGGGGACAGCGTTGGAATGAGCAGTTCTTC. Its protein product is CASSRGQRWNEQFF.

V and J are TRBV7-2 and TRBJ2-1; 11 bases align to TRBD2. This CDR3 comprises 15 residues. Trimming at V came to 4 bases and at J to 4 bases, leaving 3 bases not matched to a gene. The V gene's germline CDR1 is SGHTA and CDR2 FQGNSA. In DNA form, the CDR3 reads TGTGCCAGCAGCTCTCTAGCGGGGGGTTACAATGAGCAGTTCTTC. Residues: CASSSLAGGYNEQFF.

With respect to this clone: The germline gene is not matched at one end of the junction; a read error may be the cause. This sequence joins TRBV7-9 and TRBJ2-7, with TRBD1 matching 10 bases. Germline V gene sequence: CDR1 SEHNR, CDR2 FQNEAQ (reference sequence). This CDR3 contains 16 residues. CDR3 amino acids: CASSQVPGQGSHEQYF. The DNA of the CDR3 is TGCGCCAGCAGCCAAGTGCCGGGACAGGGGTCCCACGAGCAGTACTTC. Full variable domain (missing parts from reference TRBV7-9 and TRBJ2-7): DTGVSQNPRHKITKRGQNVTFRCDPISEHNRLYWYRQTLGQGPEFLTYFQNEAQLEKSRLLSDRFSAERPKGSFSTLEIQRTEQGDSAMYLCASSQVPGQGSHEQYFGPGTRLTVT.

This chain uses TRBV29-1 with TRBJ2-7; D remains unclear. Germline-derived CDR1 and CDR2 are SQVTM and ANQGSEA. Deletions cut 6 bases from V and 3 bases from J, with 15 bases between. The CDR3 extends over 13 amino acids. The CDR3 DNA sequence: TGCAGCGTAATTCCCCGAGAGAGCTACGAGCAGTACTTC. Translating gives CSVIPRESYEQYF.

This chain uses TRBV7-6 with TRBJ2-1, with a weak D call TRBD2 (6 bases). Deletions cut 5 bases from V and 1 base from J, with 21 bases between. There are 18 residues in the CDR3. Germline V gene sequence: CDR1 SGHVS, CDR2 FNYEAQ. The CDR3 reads CASSRAFGGVVSYNEQFF. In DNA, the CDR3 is TGTGCCAGCAGCCGAGCATTCGGGGGAGTAGTATCCTACAATGAGCAGTTCTTC.

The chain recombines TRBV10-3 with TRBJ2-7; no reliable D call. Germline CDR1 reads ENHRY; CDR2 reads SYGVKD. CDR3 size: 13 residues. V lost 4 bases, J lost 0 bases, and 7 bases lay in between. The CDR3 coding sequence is TGTGCCATCAGTGCTGACGGCTCCTACGAGCAGTACTTC. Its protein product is CAISADGSYEQYF.

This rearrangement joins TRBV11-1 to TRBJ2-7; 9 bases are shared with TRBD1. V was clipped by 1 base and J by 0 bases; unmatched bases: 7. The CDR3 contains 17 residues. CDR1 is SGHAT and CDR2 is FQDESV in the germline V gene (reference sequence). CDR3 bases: TGTGCCAGCAGCTTAGAGGGGACAGGGCCCCTCTCCTACGAGCAGTACTTC. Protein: CASSLEGTGPLSYEQYF.

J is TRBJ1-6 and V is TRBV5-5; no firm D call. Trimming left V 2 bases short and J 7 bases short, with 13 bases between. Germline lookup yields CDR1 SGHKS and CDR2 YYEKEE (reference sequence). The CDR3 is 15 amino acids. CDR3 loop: CASSFWSGTNSPLHF. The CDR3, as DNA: TGTGCCAGCAGCTTTTGGAGCGGAACGAATTCACCCCTCCACTTT.

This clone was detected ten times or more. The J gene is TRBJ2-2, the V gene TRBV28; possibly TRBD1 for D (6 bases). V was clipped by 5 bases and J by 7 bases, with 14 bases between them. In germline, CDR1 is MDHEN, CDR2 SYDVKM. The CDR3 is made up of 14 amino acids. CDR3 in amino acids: CASSLRTDHGELFF. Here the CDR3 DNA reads TGTGCCAGCAGTCTAAGGACAGACCACGGGGAGCTGTTTTTT. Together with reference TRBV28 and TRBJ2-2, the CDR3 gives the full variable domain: DVKVTQSSRYLVKRTGEKVFLECVQDMDHENMFWYRQDPGLGLRLIYFSYDVKMKEKGDIPEGYSVSREKKERFSLILESASTNQTSMYLCASSLRTDHGELFFGEGSRLTVL.

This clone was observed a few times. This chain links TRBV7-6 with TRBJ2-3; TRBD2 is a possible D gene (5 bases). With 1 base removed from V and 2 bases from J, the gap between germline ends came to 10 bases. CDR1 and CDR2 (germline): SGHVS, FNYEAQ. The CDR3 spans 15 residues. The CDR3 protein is CASSLEASLTDTQYF. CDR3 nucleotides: TGTGCCAGCAGCTTAGAGGCTAGCCTCACAGATACGCAGTATTTT.

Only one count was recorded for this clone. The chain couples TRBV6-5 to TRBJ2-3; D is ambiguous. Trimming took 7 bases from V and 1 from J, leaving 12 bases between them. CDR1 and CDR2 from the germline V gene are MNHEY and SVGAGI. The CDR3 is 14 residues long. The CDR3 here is CASIKRDGTDTQYF. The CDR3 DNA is TGTGCCAGCATTAAACGCGACGGCACAGATACGCAGTATTTT.

CDR3 residues: CASSPGTSGGETQYF. In DNA, the CDR3 is TGCGCCAGCAGCCCCGGGACTAGCGGGGGGGAGACCCAGTACTTC. The chain joins TRBV4-1 to TRBJ2-5; 15 bases match TRBD2. Germline V lookup: CDR1 MGHRA, CDR2 YSYEKL. With 4 bases clipped from V and 5 bases from J, the junction kept 2 bases outside the gene matches. The CDR3 has 15 amino acids.

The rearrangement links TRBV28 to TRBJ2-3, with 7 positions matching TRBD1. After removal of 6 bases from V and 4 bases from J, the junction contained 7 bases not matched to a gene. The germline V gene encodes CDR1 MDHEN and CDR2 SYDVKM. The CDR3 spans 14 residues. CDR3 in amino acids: CASRLDRVADTQYF. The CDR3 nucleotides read TGTGCCAGCAGATTAGACAGGGTCGCAGATACGCAGTATTTT.